A single sample gave rise to the 4 T cell receptor beta chains below, sequenced in a study of graft-versus-host responses after intestinal transplantation (dated by TCRdb to the early 2020s). What these receptors recognize is not known. The library was obtained by the immunoSEQ multiplex PCR assay. Imported from immuneACCESS, the table was reduced by TCRdb to in-frame sequences with V and J called. These copies leave out some clones; in studies compared against another copy, an unresolved V gene accounts for under half, and the cause of the remainder is not known. Present in this sample are under 45,000 clones, approximately 95% of which were seen just once. Together, the top ten hold about 0.23% of the sample. The time point label on this specimen signifies: cells obtained before transplantation from donor or recipient. Sequences were derived from unstimulated CD4+ T cells sorted from spleen or lymph node cells, sampled before transplant. These receptors came from a human donor who was the organ donor for an intestinal transplant.

Here the CDR3 DNA reads TGTGCCAGCAGCTTGGAACGGTTAGGGCAGTATTTT. It is translated as CASSLERLGQYF. This chain connects TRBV5-4 to TRBJ2-3; D remains unclear. Trimming shortened V by 0 bases and J by 11 bases, and 10 bases separated the two germline ends. There are 12 residues in the CDR3. Per germline, CDR1 SGHNT and CDR2 YYREEE (reference sequence). The full variable domain, with the rest looked up from reference TRBV5-4 and TRBJ2-3, is ETGVTQSPTHLIKTRGQQVTLRCSSQSGHNTVSWYQQALGQGPQFIFQYYREEENGRGNFPPRFSGLQFPNYSSELNVNALELDDSALYLCASSLERLGQYFGPGTRLTVL.

V usage is TRBV25-1 and J usage is TRBJ1-4; D is unresolved. Germline loops: CDR1 MGHDK, CDR2 SYGVNS. V was pared by 3 bases and J by 0 bases, with 11 bases between. This CDR3 has 16 amino acids. The chain's CDR3 is CASSELSTATNEKLFF. The CDR3 DNA reads as TGTGCCAGCAGTGAGCTGAGTACTGCAACTAATGAAAAACTGTTTTTT.

This chain links TRBV6-6 with TRBJ2-5; TRBD2 aligns across 11 bases. Losses at the gene ends were 5 bases for V and 1 base for J; bases not matched to a gene: 3. Germline V gene sequence: CDR1 MNHNY, CDR2 SVGAGI (reference sequence). This CDR3 has 15 amino acids. CDR3 DNA sequence: TGTGCCAGCAGTCGTAGCGGGGGGGCCCAAGAGACCCAGTACTTC. Protein product: CASSRSGGAQETQYF.

V usage is TRBV29-1 and J usage is TRBJ1-2; 8 nucleotides agree with TRBD1. The junction had 5 bases not matched to a gene; V was cut back by 6 bases and J by 8 bases. The CDR3 totals 11 residues. Germline V CDR1 and CDR2: SQVTM, ANQGSEA. The CDR3 sequence: CSVGDRGGYTF. CDR3 nucleotides: TGCAGCGTGGGAGACAGGGGCGGCTACACCTTC.